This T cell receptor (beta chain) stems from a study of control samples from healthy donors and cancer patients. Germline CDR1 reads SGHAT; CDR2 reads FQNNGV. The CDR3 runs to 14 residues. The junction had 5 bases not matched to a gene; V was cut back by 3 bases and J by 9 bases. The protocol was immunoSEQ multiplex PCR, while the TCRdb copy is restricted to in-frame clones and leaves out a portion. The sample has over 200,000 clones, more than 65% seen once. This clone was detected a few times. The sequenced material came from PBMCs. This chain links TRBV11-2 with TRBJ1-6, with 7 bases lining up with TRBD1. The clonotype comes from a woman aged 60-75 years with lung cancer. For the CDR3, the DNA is TGTGCCAGCAGCTTGGGAGGGGGCCGTTCACCCCTCCACTTT. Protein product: CASSLGGGRSPLHF.